The next 28 T cell receptor beta chains were all read from a single sample in a study of T cells expressing NK-cell markers. Following a re-call of the 5' RACE reads, TCRdb has one entry per CDR3 protein and lacks DNA. This sample contains 200,000 to 300,000 distinct CDR3 sequences. The sample was blood T cells: a sorted CD56 or NKG2C T cell subset, CD4+ or CD8+ T cells, or bulk PBMC T cells (not recorded which). All receptors come from a man aged 18 to 29 in good health.

The rearrangement joins TRBV4-2 to TRBJ2-7; TCRdb calls TRBD1, which cannot be checked without DNA. The germline V gene encodes CDR1 LGHNA and CDR2 YNFKEQ. The CDR3 has 15 residues. CDR3 residues: CASSPSPGTGDEQYF.

V and J are TRBV6-1 and TRBJ1-5; TCRdb names TRBD1, which stays unverified in the absence of DNA. The CDR3 has 16 residues. Per germline, CDR1 MNHNS and CDR2 SASEGT. The CDR3 loop reads CASSPTGKGQEQPQHF.

The CDR3 protein is CASSPGPNRGYGYTF. V usage is TRBV4-2 and J usage is TRBJ1-2. Per germline, CDR1 LGHNA and CDR2 YNFKEQ. CDR3 length: 15 residues.

The chain combines TRBV27 with TRBJ1-3. The CDR3 has 15 amino acids. CDR1 and CDR2 (germline): MNHEY, SMNVEV (reference sequence). This chain's CDR3 is CASSYGPESGNTIYF.

The chain joins TRBV12-3 or TRBV12-4 to TRBJ2-1; no DNA is available, so the TRBD2 call from TCRdb remains unchecked. This CDR3 comprises 15 residues. The CDR3 loop is CASSGTSGRPSEQFF.

The V and J genes are TRBV12-3 or TRBV12-4 and TRBJ2-3; the TCRdb D gene call, TRBD2, has no DNA to confirm it. The CDR3 covers 15 residues. CDR3: CASSLGAGRTDTQYF.

This sequence joins TRBV5-1 and TRBJ2-2. Germline V CDR1 and CDR2: SGHRS, YFSETQ. CDR3 size: 14 residues. CDR3: CASSLEVSTGELFF.

This chain's CDR3 is CASRPPGGGTEAFF. The chain is built from TRBV12-3 or TRBV12-4 and TRBJ1-1; checking the TCRdb D call of TRBD1 is not possible without DNA. CDR3 length equals 14 residues.

V is TRBV5-1 and J is TRBJ1-4; TCRdb designates TRBD1, a call that cannot be tested without DNA. CDR3 length: 15 amino acids. Germline CDR1 SGHRS, CDR2 YFSETQ. The CDR3 loop reads CASSIGQGGGEKLFF.

V usage is TRBV5-1 and J usage is TRBJ2-5; the D gene TCRdb calls, TRBD1, cannot be checked with no DNA. The germline gives CDR1 SGHRS, CDR2 YFSETQ. CDR3 length: 14 amino acids. CDR3 protein: CASSTGTAVDPQYF.

The V and J genes are TRBV21-1 and TRBJ2-5; TCRdb calls TRBD2, which cannot be checked without DNA. TRBV21-1 is a listed pseudogene. This CDR3 comprises 16 residues. CDR3 loop: CASSKVGRIHQETQYF.

The chain recombines TRBV18 with TRBJ2-7. The V gene's germline CDR1 is KGHSH and CDR2 LQKENI. The CDR3 is 14 residues long. CDR3 sequence: CASSPEYSSYEQYF.

The chain couples TRBV4-1 to TRBJ2-5; the D gene TCRdb calls, TRBD2, cannot be checked with no DNA. The germline gives CDR1 MGHRA, CDR2 YSYEKL. This CDR3 comprises 17 residues. The CDR3 loop is CASSQDRLAGPQETQYF.

The CDR3 sequence is CASSIRGYGYTF. The V gene is TRBV12-3 or TRBV12-4, the J gene TRBJ1-2; without DNA, the TCRdb call of TRBD1 cannot be checked. The CDR3 runs 12 residues.

The CDR3 spells CSVWDRVGGYTF. V gene TRBV29-1 combines with J gene TRBJ1-2; absent DNA, TCRdb's TRBD1 call cannot be checked. This CDR3 has 12 amino acids. Germline V gene data show CDR1 as SQVTM and CDR2 as ANQGSEA.

The chain recombines TRBV10-1 with TRBJ2-1; lacking DNA, the TRBD2 call made by TCRdb goes unchecked. Germline V gene lookup returns CDR1 WNHNN and CDR2 SYGVQD (reference sequence). This CDR3 contains 15 residues. The CDR3 loop is CASSRVAGEPREQFF.

The chain has TRBV12-3 or TRBV12-4 and TRBJ1-5; TCRdb returns TRBD1, unconfirmable since there is no DNA. There are 14 residues in the CDR3. This CDR3 is CASSRTGPGQPQHF.

The chain has TRBV6-1 and TRBJ2-1; TCRdb designates TRBD1, a call that cannot be tested without DNA. The CDR3 runs 14 residues. Germline-derived CDR1 and CDR2 are MNHNS and SASEGT. The chain's CDR3 is CASSLPGSGNEQFF.

The gene calls are TRBV29-1 and TRBJ2-5. Germline V gives CDR1 SQVTM, CDR2 ANQGSEA. The CDR3 consists of 12 residues. Here the CDR3 reads CSVEDKVGTQYF.

V is TRBV7-8 and J is TRBJ2-4; TCRdb's D call of TRBD2 is untestable without DNA. The CDR3 runs 15 residues. Germline V gene sequence: CDR1 SGHVS, CDR2 FQNEAQ. CDR3 residues: CASSRLAGAQNIQYF.

The chain employs TRBV27 and TRBJ2-1; TCRdb designates TRBD1, a call that cannot be tested without DNA. This CDR3 region has 13 residues. CDR1 and CDR2 from the germline V gene are MNHEY and SMNVEV (reference sequence). The CDR3 here is CASLGGAYNEQFF.

This chain connects TRBV28 to TRBJ2-7; the D call of TRBD1 rests on TCRdb alone, since no DNA is present to check it. The CDR3 consists of 13 residues. The V gene's germline CDR1 is MDHEN and CDR2 SYDVKM. The CDR3 protein is CASSWPHRGEQYF.

V usage is TRBV4-2 and J usage is TRBJ2-2; there is no DNA to check the TCRdb D call of TRBD2. The CDR3 contains 18 residues. Germline V gives CDR1 LGHNA, CDR2 YNFKEQ. The CDR3 loop is CASSQGGGLAGDTGELFF.

This chain uses TRBV10-3 with TRBJ2-5; TCRdb's D call of TRBD2 is untestable without DNA. CDR1 and CDR2 from the germline V gene are ENHRY and SYGVKD. This CDR3 spans 13 amino acids. This chain's CDR3 is CAISGVLEETQYF.

The chain links TRBV30 to TRBJ2-2; the TCRdb call, TRBD1, lacks DNA for checking. The CDR3 runs 13 residues. Per germline, CDR1 GTSNPN and CDR2 SVGIG (reference sequence). CDR3 loop: CAWKTGDGGELFF.

This rearrangement joins TRBV12-3 or TRBV12-4 to TRBJ2-3; TCRdb's D call of TRBD2 is untestable without DNA. This CDR3 is built from 13 residues. This chain's CDR3 is CASSGGSPDTQYF.

The rearrangement joins TRBV11-1 to TRBJ2-7; as DNA is missing, the TRBD2 call by TCRdb cannot be tested. Germline V gene lookup returns CDR1 SGHAT and CDR2 FQDESV (reference sequence). The CDR3 consists of 18 residues. CDR3 in amino acids: CASSPPWRGGLRNTEQYF. Combining the CDR3 with reference TRBV11-1 and TRBJ2-7 gives the whole variable domain EAEVAQSPRYKITEKSQAVAFWCDPISGHATLYWYRQILGQGPELLVQFQDESVVDDSQLPKDRFSAERLKGVDSTLKIQPAELGDSAMYLCASSPPWRGGLRNTEQYFGPGTRLTVT.

This sequence joins TRBV2 and TRBJ2-3; TCRdb picks TRBD2, but there is no DNA to check that call. CDR1 is SNHLY and CDR2 is FYNNEI in the germline V gene. The CDR3 is 12 residues long. CDR3 loop: CASSAGWDTQYF. The full variable domain, with the rest looked up from reference TRBV2 and TRBJ2-3, is EPEVTQTPSHQVTQMGQEVILRCVPISNHLYFYWYRQILGQKVEFLVSFYNNEISEKSEIFDDQFSVERPDGSNFTLKIRSTKLEDSAMYFCASSAGWDTQYFGPGTRLTVL.